The 11 T cell receptor beta chains in this list originate from one sample, sequenced in a study of response to subunit inactivated influenza vaccine. TCRdb redid the calling of the RT-PCR reads with MiXCR, one entry per CDR3 protein. The data show about 570,000 distinct CDR3 sequences, with about 11% seen just once and 9.5% to 11% held by the top ten. The same data also contributed to another study, on T cells expressing NK-cell markers. This second study says: The authors generated TCR beta cDNA through 5'RACE template switching with UMIs.

Specimen: PBMCs from blood, collected on the day of vaccination. The receptors stem from a man in his fifties or sixties who received an inactivated influenza vaccine.

The sample holds many counts of this clonotype. The chain has TRBV12-3 or TRBV12-4 and TRBJ1-1; no clear D gene. The CDR3 runs 14 residues. The V end was cut by 3 bases, the J end by 0 bases, with 8 bases between. The CDR3 DNA reads TGTGCCAGCAGTTTGGAAGGGATGAACACTGAAGCTTTCTTT. Translating gives CASSLEGMNTEAFF.

The table lists this clonotype with a few counts. The rearrangement joins TRBV2 to TRBJ1-2, with 12 bases identical to TRBD1. V lost 4 bases to trimming and J lost 4 bases; unmatched junction nucleotides: 7. Looked up from germline, CDR1 is SNHLY and CDR2 is FYNNEI. This CDR3 is 16 amino acids long. The CDR3 loop is CASSAGQGASSYGYTF. CDR3 nucleotides: TGTGCCAGCAGTGCGGGACAGGGGGCGTCGTCCTATGGCTACACCTTC.

Many counts were recorded for this clonotype. The genes are TRBV29-1 and TRBJ1-2; TRBD1 might be the D (5 bases). Germline V gives CDR1 SQVTM, CDR2 ANQGSEA. The CDR3 loop spans 13 amino acids. With 6 bases removed from V and 1 base from J, the gap between germline ends came to 12 bases. The CDR3 is CSVVTGRNYGYTF. For the CDR3, the DNA is TGCAGCGTCGTAACGGGACGTAACTATGGCTACACCTTC.

The chain has TRBV2 and TRBJ2-1, with D tentatively TRBD1 (5 bases). Between the trimmed V and J ends, which lost 3 bases and 3 bases, there was a span of 18 bases. Germline CDR1 SNHLY, CDR2 FYNNEI. CDR3 length equals 17 residues. The CDR3 region is CASSEVGAWGVYNEQFF. The CDR3 DNA reads as TGTGCCAGCAGTGAGGTAGGGGCATGGGGCGTCTACAATGAGCAGTTCTTC. The whole variable domain, filled in from reference TRBV2 and TRBJ2-1, reads EPEVTQTPSHQVTQMGQEVILRCVPISNHLYFYWYRQILGQKVEFLVSFYNNEISEKSEIFDDQFSVERPDGSNFTLKIRSTKLEDSAMYFCASSEVGAWGVYNEQFFGPGTRLTVL.

J is TRBJ1-4 and V is TRBV4-1; the match to TRBD1 covers 9 bases. The length of the CDR3 is 15 residues. Germline V gene data show CDR1 as MGHRA and CDR2 as YSYEKL. V lost 6 bases, J lost 7 bases, and 9 bases stayed unmatched. The DNA for the CDR3 is TGCGCCAGCAGTCAGGACAGGGGCGACGGTGAAAAACTGTTTTTT. It encodes CASSQDRGDGEKLFF.

This clonotype was counted ten times or more. The CDR3 region has the DNA TGTGCCAGCAGCCCCTTAAGCTACGAGCAGTACTTC. Protein sequence: CASSPLSYEQYF. This rearrangement joins TRBV7-9 to TRBJ2-7; D not certain. CDR3 length: 12 amino acids. Germline-derived CDR1 and CDR2 are SEHNR and FQNEAQ (reference sequence). The ends were cut back, 5 bases at V and 3 bases at J, with 8 bases in the middle.

The chain joins TRBV29-1 to TRBJ2-3; 11 bases are a match to TRBD2. Germline V lookup: CDR1 SQVTM, CDR2 ANQGSEA. Trimming removed 6 bases from V and 0 bases from J; junction bases left unmatched: 8. The CDR3 length is 16 residues. CDR3 nucleotides: TGCAGCGTCGACCAACGACTAGCGGGAAGCACAGATACGCAGTATTTT. It encodes CSVDQRLAGSTDTQYF.

J is TRBJ2-4 and V is TRBV7-2; D is undetermined. CDR1 and CDR2 from the germline V gene are SGHTA and FQGNSA. V lost 0 bases to trimming and J lost 0 bases, with 9 bases between them. The CDR3 loop spans 16 amino acids. The CDR3 loop reads CASSLASRIAKNIQYF. The CDR3, as DNA: TGTGCCAGCAGCTTAGCTAGCAGAATAGCCAAAAACATTCAGTACTTC.

This clonotype was seen at least ten times. The genes are TRBV20-1 and TRBJ2-4, with D possibly being TRBD2 (5 bases). From germline, CDR1 is DFQATT and CDR2 SNEGSKA (reference sequence). The CDR3 is made up of 13 amino acids. V lost 3 bases and J 9 bases, leaving 15 bases between the germline ends. CDR3: CSASIYSERIQYF. DNA of the CDR3: TGCAGTGCTAGCATATATAGCGAGCGCATTCAGTACTTC.

This clonotype was seen a handful of times. The chain employs TRBV30 and TRBJ2-3; no reliable D call. The V gene lost 3 bases and the J gene lost 1 base, with 2 bases spanning the gap. Germline loops: CDR1 GTSNPN, CDR2 SVGIG (reference sequence). The CDR3 totals 11 residues. CDR3 loop: CAWRGTDTQYF. The CDR3 DNA sequence: TGTGCCTGGAGAGGCACAGATACGCAGTATTTT.

This clonotype has more than one count but fewer than ten. The chain is built from TRBV7-9 and TRBJ2-2, with unresolved D. The CDR3 sequence is 16 residues long. Germline CDR1 and CDR2: SEHNR and FQNEAQ (reference sequence). The ends were cut back, 1 base at V and 3 bases at J, with 12 bases in the middle. The CDR3: CASSLGRMLDTGELFF. As DNA, the CDR3 is TGTGCCAGCAGCTTAGGACGGATGCTAGACACCGGGGAGCTGTTTTTT.